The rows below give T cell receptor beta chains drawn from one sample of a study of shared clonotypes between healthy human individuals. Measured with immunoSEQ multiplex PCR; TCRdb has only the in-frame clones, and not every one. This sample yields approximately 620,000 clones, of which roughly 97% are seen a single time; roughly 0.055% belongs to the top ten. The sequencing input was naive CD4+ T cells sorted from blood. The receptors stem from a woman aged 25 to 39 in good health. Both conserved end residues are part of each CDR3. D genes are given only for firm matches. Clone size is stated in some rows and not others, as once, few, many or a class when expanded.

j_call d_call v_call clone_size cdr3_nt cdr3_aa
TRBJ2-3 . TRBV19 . TGTGCCAGTAGTATAGATACCGGGTTGGGTACGCAGTATTTT CASSIDTGLGTQYF
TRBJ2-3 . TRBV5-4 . TGTGCCAGCAGCCGGCAGGATGATACGCAGTATTTT CASSRQDDTQYF
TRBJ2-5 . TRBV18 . TGTGCCAGCTCTCCTCGGGAGACCCAGTACTTC CASSPRETQYF
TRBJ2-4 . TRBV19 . TGTGCCAGTAGTATAGATCTAAGGAACATTCAGTACTTC CASSIDLRNIQYF
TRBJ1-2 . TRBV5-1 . TGCGCCAGCAGCTTCGGGGACAACTATGGCTACACCTTC CASSFGDNYGYTF
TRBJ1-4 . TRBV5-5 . TGTGCCAGCAGCTTGGCGGCAACAAAAAAACTGTTTTTT CASSLAATKKLFF
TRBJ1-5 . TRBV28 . TGTGCCAGCAGTTCGGTAAATCTGGGGGGCAATCAGCCCCAGCATTTT CASSSVNLGGNQPQHF
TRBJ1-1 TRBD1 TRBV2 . TGTGCCAGCAGGGGACAGGGAGACACTGAAGCTTTCTTT CASRGQGDTEAFF
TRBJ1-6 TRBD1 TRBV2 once TGTGCCAGCAGTTTACGAGGGACAGAGAATTCACCCCTCCACTTT CASSLRGTENSPLHF
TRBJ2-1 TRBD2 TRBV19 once TGTGCCAGTAGTATAGATTGGGGACTAGCGGACAATGAGCAGTTCTTC CASSIDWGLADNEQFF
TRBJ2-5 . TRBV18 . TGTGCCAGCTCATCAATGGGTACAGCGCTTCAAGAGACCCAGTACTTC CASSSMGTALQETQYF
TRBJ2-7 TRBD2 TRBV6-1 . TGTGCCAGCAGTGAAAGGGACGCTGGGACGGGAGGTACCTACGAGCAGTACTTC CASSERDAGTGGTYEQYF
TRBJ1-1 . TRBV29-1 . TGCAGCGTTGTCGTAGGGGAGACTGAAGCTTTCTTT CSVVVGETEAFF
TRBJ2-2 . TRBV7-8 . TGTGCCAGCAGCTTAGGGGGAGGGGACAGCGGAGGCACCGGGGAGCTGTTTTTT CASSLGGGDSGGTGELFF
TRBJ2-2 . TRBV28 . TGTGCCAGCAGTTTGGACGACACCGGGGAGCTGTTTTTT CASSLDDTGELFF
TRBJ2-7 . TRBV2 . TGTGCCAGCAGTATGGGGGGTTACGAGCAGTACTTC CASSMGGYEQYF
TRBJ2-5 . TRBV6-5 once TGTGCCAGCAGTCCTTGGGACGGAGTACAAGAGACCCAGTACTTC CASSPWDGVQETQYF
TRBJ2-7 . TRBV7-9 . TGTGCCAGCAGCCACGGGGACCCTAGCTCGTACGAGCAGTACTTC CASSHGDPSSYEQYF
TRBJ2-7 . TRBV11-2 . TGTGCCAGCAGCTCAAGGACAGTCCCCGAGCAGTACTTC CASSSRTVPEQYF
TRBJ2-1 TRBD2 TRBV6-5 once TGTGCCAGCAGCCCTAGCGGCCCCTACAATGAGCAGTTCTTC CASSPSGPYNEQFF
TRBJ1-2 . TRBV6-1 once TGTGCCAGCAGTGAAGAAGCGGGCGAGAACTATGGCTACACCTTC CASSEEAGENYGYTF
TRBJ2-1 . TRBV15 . TGTGCCACCAGCAGGGATATGAGAGCCCACTCCTACAATGAGCAGTTCTTC CATSRDMRAHSYNEQFF
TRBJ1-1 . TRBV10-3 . TGTGCCATCAGTGAGTTGGCCTTGGAGACTGAAGCTTTCTTT CAISELALETEAFF
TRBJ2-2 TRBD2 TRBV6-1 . TGTGCCAGCAGTGAAGTCTCGCGGCTAGCGGGAGTCTGGACCGGGGAGCTGTTTTTT CASSEVSRLAGVWTGELFF
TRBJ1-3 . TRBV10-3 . TGTGCCATCAGTCCATTCCCATCGGGGGAGTTGGCCGGAAACACCATATATTTT CAISPFPSGELAGNTIYF
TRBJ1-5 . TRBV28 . TGTGCCAGCGCACCTTTCGCCCAGCCCCAGCATTTT CASAPFAQPQHF
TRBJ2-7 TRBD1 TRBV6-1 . TGTGCCAGCATTACACGACAGGGGTTGTACGAGCAGTACTTC CASITRQGLYEQYF
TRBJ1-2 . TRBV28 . TGTGCCAGCAGTCCCCTTCCCACCTATGGCTACACCTTC CASSPLPTYGYTF
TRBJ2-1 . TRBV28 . TGTGCCAGCAGTTTCCAAGGGAATGAGCAGTTCTTC CASSFQGNEQFF
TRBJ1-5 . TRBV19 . TGTGCCAGTAGTACCCCAGAGCTAAATCAGCCCCAGCATTTT CASSTPELNQPQHF
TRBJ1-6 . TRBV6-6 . TGTGCCAGCGAGAGCTCCTATAATTCACCCCTCCACTTT CASESSYNSPLHF
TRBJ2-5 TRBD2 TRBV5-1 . TGCGCCAGCAGCGTACTAGCGGGAGAGGAGACCCAGTACTTC CASSVLAGEETQYF
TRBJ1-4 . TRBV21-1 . TGTGCCAGCAGCCGCCGGGACAACAATGAAAAACTGTTTTTT CASSRRDNNEKLFF
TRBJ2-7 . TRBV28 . TGTGCCAGCAGTTTATTGGTGGCCTACGAGCAGTACTTC CASSLLVAYEQYF
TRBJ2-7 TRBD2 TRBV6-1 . TGTGCCAGCTATGCTAGCGGGAGTTTATACGAGCAGTACTTC CASYASGSLYEQYF
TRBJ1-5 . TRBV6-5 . TGTGCCAGCAGTGAGCATTATGGCAATCAGCCCCAGCATTTT CASSEHYGNQPQHF
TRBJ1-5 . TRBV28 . TGTGCCAGCAGGACAAGCAATCAGCCCCAGCATTTT CASRTSNQPQHF
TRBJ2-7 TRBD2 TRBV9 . TGTGCCAGCAGCGTCGCGGGACTAGCGGGAGTCTCGGGCGAGCAGTACTTC CASSVAGLAGVSGEQYF
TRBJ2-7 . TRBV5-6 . TGTGCCAGCAGCTGGGGTAGGGGCTTAGCCGAGCAGTACTTC CASSWGRGLAEQYF
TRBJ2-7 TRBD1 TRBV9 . TGTGCCAGCAGCGAGGGTCCAGGGGGCTACGAGCAGTACTTC CASSEGPGGYEQYF
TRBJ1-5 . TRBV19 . TGTGCCAGTAAAAGGCAGGGAGCTCAGCCCCAGCATTTT CASKRQGAQPQHF
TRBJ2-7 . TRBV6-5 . TGTGCCAGCAGCTCTAGGACCGAGCAGTACTTC CASSSRTEQYF
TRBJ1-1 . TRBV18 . TGTGCCAGCTCAAGTGTCGGGGTGAACACTGAAGCTTTCTTT CASSSVGVNTEAFF
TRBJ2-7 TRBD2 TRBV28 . TGTGCCAGCAGAACCGGACTAGCGGGAGGCTACGAGCAGTACTTC CASRTGLAGGYEQYF
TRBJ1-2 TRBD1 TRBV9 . TGTGCCAGCAGCCAGACAGGGGCCTTCGGCTACACCTTC CASSQTGAFGYTF
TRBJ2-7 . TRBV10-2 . TGCGCCAGCAGCGTACAGCCCTACGAGCAGTACTTC CASSVQPYEQYF
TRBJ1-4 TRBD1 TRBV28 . TGTGCCAGCGTCGGCGGACAGGGTCGAGGGAAACTGTTTTTT CASVGGQGRGKLFF
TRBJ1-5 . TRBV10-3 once TGTGCCACCGGGGGGGGAGGGAACAATCAGCCCCAGCATTTT CATGGGGNNQPQHF
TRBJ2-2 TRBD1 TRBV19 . TGTGCCAGTAGTATGTTCTACAGGGGCACCGGGGAGCTGTTTTTT CASSMFYRGTGELFF
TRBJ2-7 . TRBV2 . TGTGCCAGCAGTGGCTGGACTCCCCCCTACGAGCAGTACTTC CASSGWTPPYEQYF
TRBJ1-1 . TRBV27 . TGTGCCAGCACCGACAGGAACACTGAAGCTTTCTTT CASTDRNTEAFF
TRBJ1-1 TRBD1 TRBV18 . TGTGCCAGCTCCCGAGCCGGACAGGGTGAAGCTTTCTTT CASSRAGQGEAFF